Reported below is one T cell receptor beta chain. This entry belongs to a study of T cells of healthy individuals. The germline V and J ends were trimmed by 6 bases and 3 bases, with 14 bases remaining between them. The V gene's germline CDR1 is DFQATT and CDR2 SNEGSKA (reference sequence). The CDR3 totals 14 residues. TCRdb ran MiXCR on the 5' RACE reads and lists one entry per CDR3 protein. The sample holds 85,000 to 100,000 distinct CDR3 sequences, approximately 18% seen once. This receptor was obtained from a human donor in good health. V and J are TRBV20-1 and TRBJ2-2; D possibly corresponds to TRBD2 (5 bases). The CDR3 region has the DNA TGCAGTGCCCGAGCGGACCCACACACCGGGGAGCTGTTTTTT. Its translation: CSARADPHTGELFF.